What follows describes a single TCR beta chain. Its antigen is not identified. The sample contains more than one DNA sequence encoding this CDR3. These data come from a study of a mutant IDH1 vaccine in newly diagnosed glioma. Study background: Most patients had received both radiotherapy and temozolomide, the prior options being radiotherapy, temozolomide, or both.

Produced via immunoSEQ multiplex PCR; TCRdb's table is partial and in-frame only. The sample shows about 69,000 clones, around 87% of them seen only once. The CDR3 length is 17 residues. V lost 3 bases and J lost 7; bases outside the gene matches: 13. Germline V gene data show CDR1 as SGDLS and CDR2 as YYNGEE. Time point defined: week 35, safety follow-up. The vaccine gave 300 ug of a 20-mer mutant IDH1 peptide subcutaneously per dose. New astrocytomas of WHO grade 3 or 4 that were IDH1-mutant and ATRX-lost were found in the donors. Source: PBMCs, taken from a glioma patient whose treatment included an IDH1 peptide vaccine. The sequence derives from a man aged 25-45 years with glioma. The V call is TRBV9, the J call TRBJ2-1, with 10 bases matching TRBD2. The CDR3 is CASSAFLTSGRGNEQFF. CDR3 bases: TGTGCCAGCAGCGCCTTCCTGACCAGCGGGAGGGGAAATGAGCAGTTCTTC.